Listed below are T cell receptor beta chains from one sample, sequenced in a study of beta chain features in type 1 diabetes. Some clones are missing from TCRdb's copy, which holds only in-frame ones; the method was immunoSEQ multiplex PCR. The sample consists of more than 55,000 clones, 52% of them appearing once. Sequencing input: Tregs from blood. The source of these receptors is a woman in her thirties or forties with type 1 diabetes. Each CDR3 is given with its conserved first and last residue. A D gene is named only where the DNA matches it firmly. Clone size is given for some rows only: seen once, a few or many times, or a class if the clone is expanded.

abundance | d_gene | j_gene | v_gene | CDR3nt | CDR3aa
once | . | TRBJ1-1 | TRBV7-9 | TGTGCCAGCAGCACGCGGGCGTCGGACACTGAAGCTTTCTTT | CASSTRASDTEAFF
. | . | TRBJ2-7 | TRBV5-6 | TGTGCCAGCAGCTTGGCGAGATCTGGGCGCAGTTTCTACGAGCAGTACTTC | CASSLARSGRSFYEQYF
. | . | TRBJ2-7 | TRBV7-9 | TGTGCCAGCAGCGGACCGGACAGCGAGGTCCGCGAGCAGTACTTC | CASSGPDSEVREQYF
. | . | TRBJ1-1 | TRBV7-3 | TGTGCCAGCAGCCCGCAGGAATCCACTGAAGCTTTCTTT | CASSPQESTEAFF
few | . | TRBJ1-2 | TRBV30 | TGTGCCTGGAGCAACAGGCGGGGCGATGGCTACACCTTC | CAWSNRRGDGYTF
once | TRBD1 | TRBJ1-6 | TRBV6-5 | TGTGCCAGCAGTTACCAGGGGGCGCTTAATTCACCCCTCCACTTT | CASSYQGALNSPLHF
. | TRBD1 | TRBJ1-1 | TRBV4-1 | TGCGCCAGCAGCCACCCAGCCGGGACAGGGGCCAACACTGAAGCTTTCTTT | CASSHPAGTGANTEAFF
few | . | TRBJ2-7 | TRBV28 | TGTGCCAGCCTCACCGGGACTTCCTACGAGCAGTACTTC | CASLTGTSYEQYF
. | . | TRBJ2-1 | TRBV27 | TGTGCCAGCAGTAGTTTTCGTACTCCCTCGGTCGGCAATGAGCAGTTCTTC | CASSSFRTPSVGNEQFF
. | TRBD1 | TRBJ1-3 | TRBV5-8 | TGTGCCAGCAGCTTGTACGACAGGGGCCTAACCTTT | CASSLYDRGLTF
. | TRBD2 | TRBJ2-1 | TRBV9 | TGTGCCAGCAGCGTTCGAGGGAGGGGATCATACAATGAGCAGTTCTTC | CASSVRGRGSYNEQFF
. | . | TRBJ2-2 | TRBV7-3 | TGTGCCAGCAGCCCTGGGACTGGGGTGGGCACCGGGGAGCTGTTTTTT | CASSPGTGVGTGELFF
. | . | TRBJ2-1 | TRBV9 | TGTGCCAGCAGCTCCTTGGGGACATCCTATGAGCAGTTCTTC | CASSSLGTSYEQFF
. | TRBD1 | TRBJ2-7 | TRBV18 | TGTGCCAGCTCATCGAGGACAGGTCTGACCTACGAGCAGTACTTC | CASSSRTGLTYEQYF
few | . | TRBJ2-5 | TRBV5-1 | TGCGCCAGCAGCTTTTTACAAGAGACCCAGTACTTC | CASSFLQETQYF
. | TRBD1 | TRBJ2-2 | TRBV9 | TGTGCCAGCAGCGCGCCTCCGGGACAGGGGAACACCGGGGAGCTGTTTTTT | CASSAPPGQGNTGELFF
few | . | TRBJ1-1 | TRBV29-1 | TGCAGCGTTGCTCGGACAGAGGGCACTGAAGCTTTCTTT | CSVARTEGTEAFF
. | TRBD1 | TRBJ2-1 | TRBV19 | TGTGCCAGTAGTAAGGGGGCTAGCTCCTACAATGAGCAGTTCTTC | CASSKGASSYNEQFF
. | TRBD2 | TRBJ2-1 | TRBV29-1 | TGCAGCGTGCGTCCCAGCGGGAGGGCCAGGTCCTACAATGAGCAGTTCTTC | CSVRPSGRARSYNEQFF
. | TRBD1 | TRBJ2-5 | TRBV6-6 | TGTGCCAGCAGTTCACGACAGGGGTGGACCCAGTACTTC | CASSSRQGWTQYF
. | . | TRBJ2-7 | TRBV18 | TGTGCCAGCTCCTATAACTCTCCGTGGGCAGCCACAGCCTACGAGCAGTACTTC | CASSYNSPWAATAYEQYF
. | . | TRBJ2-2 | TRBV4-3 | TGCGCCAGCAGCCAGGGACCGGTGCGGGGCACCGGGGAGCTGTTTTTT | CASSQGPVRGTGELFF
. | TRBD1 | TRBJ1-2 | TRBV5-1 | TGCGCCAGCAGCTTGGACCAGGGGGATGGCTACACCTTC | CASSLDQGDGYTF
. | . | TRBJ1-2 | TRBV7-2 | TGTGCCAGCAGCTTAGAGGTGGGGGGGTACACCTTC | CASSLEVGGYTF
few | TRBD1 | TRBJ1-1 | TRBV5-1 | TGCGCCAGCAGCTTCAGGGGGACTGAAGCTTTCTTT | CASSFRGTEAFF
. | . | TRBJ1-1 | TRBV6-5 | TGTGCCAGCAAGGTGGGGGGATACGCTGAAGCTTTCTTT | CASKVGGYAEAFF
. | . | TRBJ2-5 | TRBV29-1 | TGCAGCGTTCGGCGGGACGAGACCCAGTACTTC | CSVRRDETQYF
few | TRBD1 | TRBJ2-7 | TRBV5-1 | TGCGCCAGCAGCCCCTCAGGGACAGCCTACGAGCAGTACTTC | CASSPSGTAYEQYF
few | . | TRBJ1-5 | TRBV19 | TGTGCCAGTAGTAATTTGCGGACAGTTTCGGGGTCCCAGCATTTT | CASSNLRTVSGSQHF
. | . | TRBJ2-1 | TRBV11-2 | TGTGCCAGCAGCTTAGCCCCTTCTATGGGGGGTGAGCAGTTCTTC | CASSLAPSMGGEQFF
. | TRBD2 | TRBJ2-1 | TRBV28 | TGTGCCAGCAGTTCAACTCCGCCGGGACTAGCGGACTACAATGAGCAGTTCTTC | CASSSTPPGLADYNEQFF
. | . | TRBJ1-2 | TRBV6-5 | TGTGCCAGCGCTAGTCCGGGCCTCGGACTCCTCGGCTACACCTTC | CASASPGLGLLGYTF
many | . | TRBJ2-5 | TRBV12-5 | TGTGCTAGTGGTTCTTGGGGCGGAGAGACCCAGTACTTC | CASGSWGGETQYF
. | TRBD1 | TRBJ1-6 | TRBV7-9 | TGTGCCAGCAGCCCTCCGGGACAGGGGAATTCACCCCTCCACTTT | CASSPPGQGNSPLHF
once | . | TRBJ2-7 | TRBV5-1 | TGCGCCAGCAGGGCGGGACAGAAGTACGAGCAGTACTTC | CASRAGQKYEQYF
. | TRBD2 | TRBJ2-3 | TRBV30 | TGTGCCTGGGTCGGGGAGGGCCACCACACAGATACGCAGTATTTT | CAWVGEGHHTDTQYF
. | . | TRBJ2-2 | TRBV4-1 | TGCGCCAGCAGCCAAGGAGGAGGTCTTAGAACCGGGGAGCTGTTTTTT | CASSQGGGLRTGELFF
. | TRBD2 | TRBJ2-2 | TRBV10-3 | TGTGCCATCGCAACCGGGACTAGCGGGAGTATTACCGGGGAGCTGTTTTTT | CAIATGTSGSITGELFF
. | TRBD1 | TRBJ1-6 | TRBV6-1 | TGTGCCAGCACTCCACAGGGGGCGCGTTCACCCCTCCACTTT | CASTPQGARSPLHF
. | . | TRBJ2-1 | TRBV7-2 | TGTGCCAGCAGCCTCTCCGGGGGAGTCGGCGGAAATGAGCAGTTCTTC | CASSLSGGVGGNEQFF
few | TRBD1 | TRBJ2-7 | TRBV7-9 | TGTGCCAGCAGCTTGGAATGGACAGGGCGCTACGAGCAGTACTTC | CASSLEWTGRYEQYF
few | TRBD2 | TRBJ2-7 | TRBV7-2 | TGTGCCAGCAGCTTGACTAGCGGCAACTACGAGCAGTACTTC | CASSLTSGNYEQYF
. | . | TRBJ2-7 | TRBV29-1 | TGCAGCGTTGAATTAGCGCCAGCCTACGAGCAGTACTTC | CSVELAPAYEQYF
few | TRBD1 | TRBJ2-1 | TRBV7-3 | TGTGCCAGCAGCACCTCCGGGACAGGAGTCCTGAGTGAGCAGTTCTTC | CASSTSGTGVLSEQFF
few | TRBD1 | TRBJ1-1 | TRBV7-9 | TGTGCCAGCAGCCGGGACAGAAACACTGAAGCTTTCTTT | CASSRDRNTEAFF
few | . | TRBJ2-5 | TRBV5-1 | TGCGCCAGCAGTGGGGCCTTTGGAGAGACCCAGTACTTC | CASSGAFGETQYF
. | . | TRBJ1-4 | TRBV7-2 | TGTGCCAGCAGCCTAATCAGAGGAAAACTGTTTTTT | CASSLIRGKLFF
. | . | TRBJ1-2 | TRBV19 | TGTGCCAGTATAGACAGAAGCTTGTCTGGCTACACCTTC | CASIDRSLSGYTF
. | . | TRBJ1-3 | TRBV5-1 | TGCGCCAGCGGCAGGGACTCTGGAAACACCATATATTTT | CASGRDSGNTIYF
few | . | TRBJ1-5 | TRBV29-1 | TGCAGCGTTGGATCCGGGACGGGAGGTCAGCCCCAGCATTTT | CSVGSGTGGQPQHF
few | . | TRBJ2-5 | TRBV7-9 | TGTGCCAGCACTTCGGGGGAAGCAAGGGAGACCCAGTACTTC | CASTSGEARETQYF
. | TRBD1 | TRBJ1-1 | TRBV28 | TGTGCCAGCAGTTTAGTTACAGGGGTCCACATGAACACTGAAGCTTTCTTT | CASSLVTGVHMNTEAFF
few | TRBD1 | TRBJ1-2 | TRBV5-1 | TGCGCCAGCAGCTTGGTGGGGACAGGGTCTTCGGGCTACACCTTC | CASSLVGTGSSGYTF
. | TRBD1 | TRBJ1-5 | TRBV27 | TGTGCCAGCACCCAAACAGGGGGAGGAAATCAGCCCCAGCATTTT | CASTQTGGGNQPQHF
once | TRBD1 | TRBJ1-1 | TRBV7-9 | TGTGCCAGCAGCTTAACAGGGGGCGTCGAAGCTTTCTTT | CASSLTGGVEAFF